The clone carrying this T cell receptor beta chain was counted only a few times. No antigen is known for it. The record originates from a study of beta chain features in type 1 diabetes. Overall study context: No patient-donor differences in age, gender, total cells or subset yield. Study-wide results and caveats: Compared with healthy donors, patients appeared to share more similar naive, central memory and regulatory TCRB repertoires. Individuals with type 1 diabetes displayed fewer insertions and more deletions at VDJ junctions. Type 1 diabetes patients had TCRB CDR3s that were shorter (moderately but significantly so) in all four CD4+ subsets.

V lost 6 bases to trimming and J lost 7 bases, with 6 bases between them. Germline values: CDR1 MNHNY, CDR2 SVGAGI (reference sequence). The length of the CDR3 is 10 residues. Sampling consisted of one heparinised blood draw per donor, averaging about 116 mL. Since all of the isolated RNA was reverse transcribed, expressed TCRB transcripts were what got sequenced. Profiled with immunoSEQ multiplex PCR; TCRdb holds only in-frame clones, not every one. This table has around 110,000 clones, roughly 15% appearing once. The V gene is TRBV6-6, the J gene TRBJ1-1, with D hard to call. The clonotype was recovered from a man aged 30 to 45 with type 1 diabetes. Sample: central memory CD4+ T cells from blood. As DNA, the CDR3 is TGTGCCAGCAGCCGCGATGAAGCTTTCTTT. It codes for CASSRDEAFF.